This T cell receptor beta chain is from a study of response to subunit inactivated influenza vaccine (dated 2018 in TCRdb). About the study as a whole: The study used deep quantitative T cell receptor repertoire profiling to track responses to a trivalent subunit inactivated influenza vaccine. Overall study outcomes, separate from this receptor: The authors proposed that each seasonal influenza vaccination may bring in only a limited number of new T cells.

The germline V gene gives CDR1 as MNHEY and CDR2 as SVGEGT. V loses 2 bases of germline sequence and J loses 3 bases, and the interval between the two ends is 16 bases. From cysteine to phenylalanine, the CDR3 is 16 amino acids long. Only the CDR3 part of the read is kept: 48 bases, read in frame from the first base. This clonotype occurred many times. Its antigen specificity is not known. No much larger clonotype is one base removed from it; base qualities were not supplied. Library method: RT-PCR. The sequencer listed for this sample is Illumina HiSeq 2500. The raw public data were reprocessed by TCRdb itself: fastp quality trimming at Q25, MiXCR clonotype calling, in-frame beta chains only. For every CDR3 protein sequence, its rows merge into one entry that carries the most common genes and DNA. The sample table lists about 310,000 distinct CDR3 sequences, approximately 23% of them with a count of one. Together, the top ten hold about a tenth of the sample.

Sequences were derived from PBMCs from blood, sampled about 20 months after vaccination. This receptor chain uses TRBV6-2 or TRBV6-3 and TRBJ1-1; the best D guess is TRBD1, with 5 bases matching. The receptor was isolated from a man aged 45 to 70 who received an inactivated influenza vaccine. Donor details come from another sample of the same person, matched by shared clones. The nucleotide sequence is given as TGTGCCAGCAGTTACCGGGCAGGGAGAGGAGACACTGAAGCTTTCTTT. This gives the protein CASSYRAGRGDTEAFF.